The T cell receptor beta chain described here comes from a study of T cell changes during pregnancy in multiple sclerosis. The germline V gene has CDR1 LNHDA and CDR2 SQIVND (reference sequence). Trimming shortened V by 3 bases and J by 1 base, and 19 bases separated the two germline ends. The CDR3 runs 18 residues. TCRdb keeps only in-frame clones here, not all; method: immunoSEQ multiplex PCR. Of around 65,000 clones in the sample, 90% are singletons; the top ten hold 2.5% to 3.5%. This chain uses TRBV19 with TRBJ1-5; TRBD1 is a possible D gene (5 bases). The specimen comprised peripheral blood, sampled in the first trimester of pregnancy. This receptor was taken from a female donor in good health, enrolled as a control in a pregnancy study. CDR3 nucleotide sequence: TGTGCCAGTAGTATTTTATACAGGACCCAGCTAAGCAATCAGCCCCAGCATTTT. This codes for CASSILYRTQLSNQPQHF.